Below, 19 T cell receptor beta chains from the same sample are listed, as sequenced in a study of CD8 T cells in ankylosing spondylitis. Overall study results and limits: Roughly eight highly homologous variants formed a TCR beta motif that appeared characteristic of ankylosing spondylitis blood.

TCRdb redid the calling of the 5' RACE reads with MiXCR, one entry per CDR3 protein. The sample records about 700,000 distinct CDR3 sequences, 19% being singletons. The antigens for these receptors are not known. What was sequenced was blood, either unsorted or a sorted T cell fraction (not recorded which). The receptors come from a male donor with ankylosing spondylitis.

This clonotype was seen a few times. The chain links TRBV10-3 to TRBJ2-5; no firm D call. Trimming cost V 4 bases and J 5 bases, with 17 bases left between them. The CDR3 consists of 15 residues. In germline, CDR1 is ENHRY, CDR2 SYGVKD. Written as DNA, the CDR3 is TGTGCCATCAGTGGGTCTGGGCACCAACCGGAGACCCAGTACTTC. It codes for CAISGSGHQPETQYF.

The CDR3 is CASSQQRVGNTEAFF. The CDR3, as DNA: TGTGCCAGCAGCCAACAGAGGGTCGGGAACACTGAAGCTTTCTTT. The J gene is TRBJ1-1, the V gene TRBV3-1, with D hard to call. Germline V gene lookup returns CDR1 LGHDT and CDR2 YNNKEL (reference sequence). The CDR3 runs to 15 residues. Trimming pared 2 bases from V and 1 base from J, leaving 11 bases between.

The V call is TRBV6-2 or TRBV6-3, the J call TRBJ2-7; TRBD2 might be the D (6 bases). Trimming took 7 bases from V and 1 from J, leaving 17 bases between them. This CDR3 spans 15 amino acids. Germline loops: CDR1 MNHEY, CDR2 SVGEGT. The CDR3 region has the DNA TGTGCCAGCAACGAATCGTCGGGGGAATCCTACGAGCAGTACTTC. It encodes CASNESSGESYEQYF.

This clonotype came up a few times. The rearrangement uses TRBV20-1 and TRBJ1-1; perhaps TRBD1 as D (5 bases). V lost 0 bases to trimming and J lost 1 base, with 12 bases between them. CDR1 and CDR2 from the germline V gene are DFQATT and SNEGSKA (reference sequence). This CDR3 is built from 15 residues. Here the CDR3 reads CSARDPGPGNTEAFF. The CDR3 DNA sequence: TGCAGTGCTAGAGATCCGGGACCGGGGAACACTGAAGCTTTCTTT.

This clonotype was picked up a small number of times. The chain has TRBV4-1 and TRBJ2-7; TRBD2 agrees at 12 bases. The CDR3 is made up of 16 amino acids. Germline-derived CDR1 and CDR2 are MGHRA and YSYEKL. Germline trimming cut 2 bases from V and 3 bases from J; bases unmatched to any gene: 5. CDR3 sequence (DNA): TGCGCCAGCAGCCAACCTTCTAGCGGGGGGGACTACGAGCAGTACTTC. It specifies CASSQPSSGGDYEQYF.

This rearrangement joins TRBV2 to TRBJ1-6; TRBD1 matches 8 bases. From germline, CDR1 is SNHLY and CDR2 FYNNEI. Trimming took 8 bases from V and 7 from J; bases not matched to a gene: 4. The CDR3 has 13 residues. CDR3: CASGQGPNSPLHF. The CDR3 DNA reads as TGTGCCAGCGGACAGGGCCCCAATTCACCCCTCCACTTT.

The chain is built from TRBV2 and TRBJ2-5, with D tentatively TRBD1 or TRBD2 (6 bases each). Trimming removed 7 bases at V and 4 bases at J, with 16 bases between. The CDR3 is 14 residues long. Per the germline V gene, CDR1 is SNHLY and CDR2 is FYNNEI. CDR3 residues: CASTLGGPSETQYF. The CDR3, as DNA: TGTGCCAGCACCCTCGGGGGCCCATCAGAGACCCAGTACTTC.

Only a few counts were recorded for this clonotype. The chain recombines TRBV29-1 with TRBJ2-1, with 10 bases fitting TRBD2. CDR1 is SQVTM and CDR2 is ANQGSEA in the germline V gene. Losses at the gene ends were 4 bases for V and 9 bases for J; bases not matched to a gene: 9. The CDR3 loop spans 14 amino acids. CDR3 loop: CSVVTSGMRGEQFF. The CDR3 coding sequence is TGCAGCGTTGTCACTAGCGGGATGAGGGGTGAGCAGTTCTTC.

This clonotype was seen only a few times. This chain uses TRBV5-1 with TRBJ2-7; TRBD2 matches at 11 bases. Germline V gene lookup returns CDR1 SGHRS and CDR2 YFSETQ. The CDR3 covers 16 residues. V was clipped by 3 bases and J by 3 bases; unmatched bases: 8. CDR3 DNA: TGCGCCAGCAGCTCCACTAGCGGGGGAGTGTTCTACGAGCAGTACTTC. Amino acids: CASSSTSGGVFYEQYF.

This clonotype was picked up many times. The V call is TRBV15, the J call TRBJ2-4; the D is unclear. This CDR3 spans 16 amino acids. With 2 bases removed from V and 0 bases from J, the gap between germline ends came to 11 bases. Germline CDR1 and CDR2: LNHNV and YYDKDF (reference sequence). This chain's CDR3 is CATSRIARAAKNIQYF. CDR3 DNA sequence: TGTGCCACCAGCAGAATTGCCAGAGCAGCCAAAAACATTCAGTACTTC.

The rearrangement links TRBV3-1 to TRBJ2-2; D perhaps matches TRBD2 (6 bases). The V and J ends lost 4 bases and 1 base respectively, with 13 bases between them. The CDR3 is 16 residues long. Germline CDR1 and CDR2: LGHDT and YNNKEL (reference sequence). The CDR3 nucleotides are TGTGCCAGCAGCCCAGTGGCGGGGAGGAACACCGGGGAGCTGTTTTTT. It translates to CASSPVAGRNTGELFF.

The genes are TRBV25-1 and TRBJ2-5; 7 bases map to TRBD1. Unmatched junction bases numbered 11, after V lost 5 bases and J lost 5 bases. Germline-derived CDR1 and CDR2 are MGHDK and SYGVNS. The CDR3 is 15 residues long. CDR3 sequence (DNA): TGTGCCAGCAGTCGAACAGGGGCGAGGTTTGAGACCCAGTACTTC. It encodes CASSRTGARFETQYF.

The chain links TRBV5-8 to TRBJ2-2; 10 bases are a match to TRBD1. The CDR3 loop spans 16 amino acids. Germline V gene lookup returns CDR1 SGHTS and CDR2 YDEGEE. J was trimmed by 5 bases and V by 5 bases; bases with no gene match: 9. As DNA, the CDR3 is TGTGCCAGCAGTACGGGACAGGGGAAATCGACCGGGGAGCTGTTTTTT. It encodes CASSTGQGKSTGELFF.

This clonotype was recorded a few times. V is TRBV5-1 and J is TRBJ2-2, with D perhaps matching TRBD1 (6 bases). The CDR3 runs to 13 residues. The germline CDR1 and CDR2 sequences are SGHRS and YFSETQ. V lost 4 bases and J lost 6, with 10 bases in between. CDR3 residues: CASSQQGAGELFF. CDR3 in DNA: TGCGCCAGCAGCCAACAGGGAGCCGGGGAGCTGTTTTTT.

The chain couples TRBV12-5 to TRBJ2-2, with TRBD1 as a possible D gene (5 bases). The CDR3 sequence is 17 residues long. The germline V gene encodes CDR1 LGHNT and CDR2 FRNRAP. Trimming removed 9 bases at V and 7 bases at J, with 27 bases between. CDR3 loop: CARCWWVPRTQDGELFF. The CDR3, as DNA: TGTGCTAGATGCTGGTGGGTCCCCAGGACACAAGACGGGGAGCTGTTTTTT.

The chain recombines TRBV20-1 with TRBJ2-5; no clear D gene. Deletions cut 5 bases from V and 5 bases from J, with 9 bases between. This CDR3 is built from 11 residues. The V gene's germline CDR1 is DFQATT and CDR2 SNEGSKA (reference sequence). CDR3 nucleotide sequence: TGCAGTGCTCTTGAGGCGGAGACCCAGTACTTC. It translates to CSALEAETQYF.

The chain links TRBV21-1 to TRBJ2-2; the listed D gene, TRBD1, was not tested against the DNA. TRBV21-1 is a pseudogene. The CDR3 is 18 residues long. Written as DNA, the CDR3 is TGTGCCAGCAGCAACGGACAGTCCGGGGTTACGGACACCGGGGAGCTGTTTTTT. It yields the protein CASSNGQSGVTDTGELFF.

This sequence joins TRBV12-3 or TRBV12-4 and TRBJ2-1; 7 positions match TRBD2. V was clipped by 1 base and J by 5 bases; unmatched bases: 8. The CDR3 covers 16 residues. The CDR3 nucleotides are TGTGCCAGCAGTTTAGAGGGCGGGAGTTTCGACAATGAGCAGTTCTTC. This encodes CASSLEGGSFDNEQFF.

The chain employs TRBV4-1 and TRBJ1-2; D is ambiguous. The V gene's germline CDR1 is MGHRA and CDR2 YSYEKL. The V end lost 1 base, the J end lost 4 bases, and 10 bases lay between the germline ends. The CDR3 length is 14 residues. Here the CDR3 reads CASSQGQLGYGYTF. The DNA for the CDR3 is TGCGCCAGCAGCCAAGGGCAGCTCGGCTATGGCTACACCTTC.